Shown below are 19 T cell receptor beta chains from a single sample sequenced in a study of CD8+CD57+ T cells in acquired aplastic anemia. The use of genomic DNA as template underpinned the TCR beta VDJ and CDR3 profiling. TCRdb itself ran the reads through MiXCR, one entry per CDR3 protein. The sample comprises approximately 300,000 distinct CDR3 sequences, roughly 59% of which are singletons, and around 1.3% rests with the top ten. In patients chosen for sequencing, flow cytometry had shown CD8+CD57+ cell expansion. The sample consisted of sorted CD4+, CD8+, or CD8+CD57+ T cells (not recorded which) from PBMCs. The receptors were gathered from a human donor with aplastic anemia.

In its sample, this clonotype was seen many times. The chain employs TRBV19 and TRBJ2-1; 12 bases fit TRBD2. The CDR3 consists of 15 residues. The V segment lost 5 bases and the J segment 4 bases; nucleotides outside the gene matches: 3. Germline CDR1 reads LNHDA; CDR2 reads SQIVND (reference sequence). CDR3 DNA sequence: TGTGCCAGTAGTCCAGGACTAGCGGGGTACAATGAGCAGTTCTTC. Amino acid sequence: CASSPGLAGYNEQFF.

The sample holds a few counts of this clonotype. The V gene is TRBV19, the J gene TRBJ1-1; a weak D match, TRBD1 (5 bases). The CDR3 consists of 14 residues. Germline V lookup: CDR1 LNHDA, CDR2 SQIVND (reference sequence). V lost 5 bases and J 0 bases, leaving 10 bases between the germline ends. The chain's CDR3 is CASSQSRVNTEAFF. The CDR3, as DNA: TGTGCCAGTAGTCAGTCCAGGGTGAACACTGAAGCTTTCTTT.

This clonotype was found a few times. This sequence joins TRBV10-3 and TRBJ1-2; possibly TRBD1 for D (5 bases). V lost 3 bases, J lost 1 base, and 15 bases lay in between. CDR1 is ENHRY and CDR2 is SYGVKD in the germline V gene. The CDR3 is 16 amino acids. The CDR3 loop reads CAISDGWGLNNYGYTF. The CDR3 coding sequence is TGTGCCATCAGTGACGGGTGGGGACTAAATAACTATGGCTACACCTTC.

This chain connects TRBV9 to TRBJ2-3; 15 nucleotides agree with TRBD2. The length of the CDR3 is 17 residues. Germline CDR1 SGDLS, CDR2 YYNGEE. J gave up 5 bases and V 3 bases, and 7 bases lay outside the gene matches. The DNA for the CDR3 is TGTGCCAGCAGCGCCCGGACTAGCGGGGGGGCGGGAGATACGCAGTATTTT. This translates into CASSARTSGGAGDTQYF. Together with reference TRBV9 and TRBJ2-3, the CDR3 gives the full variable domain: DSGVTQTPKHLITATGQRVTLRCSPRSGDLSVYWYQQSLDQGLQFLIQYYNGEERAKGNILERFSAQQFPDLHSELNLSSLELGDSALYFCASSARTSGGAGDTQYFGPGTRLTVL.

The chain uses TRBV5-1 and TRBJ1-1; 8 positions match TRBD1. Trimming took 0 bases from V and 4 from J; bases not matched to a gene: 11. This CDR3 region has 17 residues. The germline V gene encodes CDR1 SGHRS and CDR2 YFSETQ. The CDR3 reads CASSLALRTGMVTEAFF. As DNA, the CDR3 is TGCGCCAGCAGCTTGGCCCTAAGGACAGGGATGGTCACTGAAGCTTTCTTT.

This chain joins TRBV7-3 and TRBJ2-1, with 7 nucleotides matching TRBD2. The ends lost 3 bases at V and 7 bases at J; junction bases unmatched: 6. The CDR3 has 14 amino acids. Germline CDR1 reads SGHTA; CDR2 reads FQGTGA. CDR3 amino acids: CASSLGGSENEQFF. In nucleotides, the CDR3 is TGTGCCAGCAGCTTGGGAGGGAGTGAGAATGAGCAGTTCTTC. Based on the CDR3 plus reference TRBV7-3 and TRBJ2-1, the full variable domain is GAGVSQTPSNKVTEKGKYVELRCDPISGHTALYWYRQSLGQGPEFLIYFQGTGAADDSGLPNDRFFAVRPEGSVSTLKIQRTERGDSAVYLCASSLGGSENEQFFGPGTRLTVL.

This clonotype was recorded only once. CDR3 sequence reads: CASSLREGAEQFF. The CDR3 bases are TGTGCCAGCAGCTTAAGGGAGGGGGCAGAGCAGTTCTTC. J is TRBJ2-1 and V is TRBV7-3; D tentatively reads TRBD1 or TRBD2 (7 bases each). Trimming left V 1 base short and J 10 bases short, with 11 bases between. Germline-derived CDR1 and CDR2 are SGHTA and FQGTGA. The CDR3 is 13 residues long.

The V and J genes are TRBV20-1 and TRBJ1-1; D uncertain. CDR3 length: 13 amino acids. Per the germline V gene, CDR1 is DFQATT and CDR2 is SNEGSKA (reference sequence). The V gene lost 0 bases and the J gene lost 1 base, with 6 bases spanning the gap. The CDR3 loop reads CSAREWSNTEAFF. The CDR3 DNA reads as TGCAGTGCTAGAGAGTGGTCGAACACTGAAGCTTTCTTT.

This rearrangement joins TRBV2 to TRBJ2-7, with D tentatively TRBD2 (5 bases). Germline values: CDR1 SNHLY, CDR2 FYNNEI. V was pared by 3 bases and J by 6 bases, with 6 bases between. The CDR3 is 11 amino acids. The CDR3 spells CASSESGEQYF. The CDR3, as DNA: TGTGCCAGCAGTGAGAGCGGCGAGCAGTACTTC. The entire variable domain, with the rest obtained from reference TRBV2 and TRBJ2-7, is as follows: EPEVTQTPSHQVTQMGQEVILRCVPISNHLYFYWYRQILGQKVEFLVSFYNNEISEKSEIFDDQFSVERPDGSNFTLKIRSTKLEDSAMYFCASSESGEQYFGPGTRLTVT.

This clonotype has a single count. This chain connects TRBV6-6 to TRBJ2-5, with 12 bases aligning to TRBD1. Trimming removed 7 bases from V and 5 bases from J; junction bases left unmatched: 8. This CDR3 region has 15 residues. CDR1 is MNHNY and CDR2 is SVGAGI in the germline V gene (reference sequence). CDR3 in DNA: TGTGCCAGCATTACCGGGACAGGGGGCGGCGAGACCCAGTACTTC. It codes for CASITGTGGGETQYF.

As concerns this clonotype: One end of the junction does not line up with germline, which may come from a read error. The chain combines TRBV5-1 with TRBJ1-1, with D unclear. The CDR3 covers 13 residues. Germline CDR1 reads SGHRS; CDR2 reads YFSETQ. Here the CDR3 reads CASSRDLQNEAFF. The CDR3 nucleotides read TGTGCCAGCAGTCGAGACCTTCAGAATGAAGCTTTCTTT.

This clonotype was seen a few times. The chain recombines TRBV10-3 with TRBJ1-2, with D hard to call. Looked up from germline, CDR1 is ENHRY and CDR2 is SYGVKD. The CDR3 loop spans 14 amino acids. V shed 6 bases and J shed 4 bases, with 15 bases lying between them. The CDR3 DNA follows: TGTGCCATCAGAGAATCGCCGCCCCTCTATGGCTACACCTTC. Its translation is CAIRESPPLYGYTF.

This chain's CDR3 is CASSSGQAGDEQFF. The CDR3 nucleotides are TGTGCCAGCAGTAGCGGACAGGCTGGGGATGAGCAGTTCTTC. V usage is TRBV2 and J usage is TRBJ2-1; TRBD1 aligns across 7 bases. The CDR3 contains 14 residues. Germline lookup yields CDR1 SNHLY and CDR2 FYNNEI. V lost 5 bases, J lost 8 bases, and 9 bases stayed unmatched.

The rearrangement uses TRBV7-9 and TRBJ1-1; D is undetermined. Deletions cut 3 bases from V and 3 bases from J, with 11 bases between. Looked up from germline, CDR1 is SEHNR and CDR2 is FQNEAQ (reference sequence). This CDR3 contains 14 residues. CDR3 sequence reads: CASSLRQLDTEAFF. CDR3 in DNA: TGTGCCAGCAGCTTGCGGCAACTGGACACTGAAGCTTTCTTT.

The gene calls are TRBV7-9 and TRBJ2-7, with 13 bases fitting TRBD2. Germline trimming cut 6 bases from V and 6 bases from J; bases unmatched to any gene: 14. Germline CDR1 reads SEHNR; CDR2 reads FQNEAQ (reference sequence). The CDR3 totals 17 residues. For the CDR3, the DNA is TGTGCCAGCAGTTTATGGGAACTAGCGGGAGGGCCGGGCGAGCAGTACTTC. Protein product: CASSLWELAGGPGEQYF.

This clonotype has a count of ten or more. This chain links TRBV29-1 with TRBJ2-7, with D hard to call. The V gene's germline CDR1 is SQVTM and CDR2 ANQGSEA. The CDR3 has 13 residues. The ends were cut back, 3 bases at V and 5 bases at J, with 14 bases in the middle. The CDR3 here is CSVDRIGHDEQYF. The DNA of the CDR3 is TGCAGCGTTGACCGGATAGGGCATGACGAGCAGTACTTC.

The chain links TRBV5-1 to TRBJ1-5; 11 bases line up with TRBD1. Germline lookup yields CDR1 SGHRS and CDR2 YFSETQ. The CDR3 contains 15 residues. V dropped 0 bases and J dropped 6; count of bases not matched to a gene: 2. Here the CDR3 reads CASSLDGTGGQPQHF. The DNA of the CDR3 is TGCGCCAGCAGCTTGGATGGGACAGGGGGTCAGCCCCAGCATTTT.

This clonotype was picked up a small number of times. This chain links TRBV29-1 with TRBJ1-6, with 7 bases matching TRBD1. CDR3 length: 13 residues. Germline-derived CDR1 and CDR2 are SQVTM and ANQGSEA. Trimming removed 6 bases from V and 6 bases from J; junction bases left unmatched: 5. In DNA form, the CDR3 reads TGCAGCGTCGGACAGGAGATTAATTCACCCCTCCACTTT. It is translated as CSVGQEINSPLHF.

The chain couples TRBV10-1 to TRBJ1-5, with D unresolved. Trimming took off 3 bases at V and 3 bases at J, with 3 bases between the two ends. CDR3 size: 12 residues. Germline loops: CDR1 WNHNN, CDR2 SYGVQD (reference sequence). The CDR3 spells CASSDPNQPQHF. CDR3 coding DNA: TGCGCCAGCAGTGACCCCAATCAGCCCCAGCATTTT.